This is a list of T cell receptor beta chains from one sample in a study of cytomegalovirus exposure and HLA in healthy donors. Method: immunoSEQ multiplex PCR; TCRdb's copy keeps in-frame clones and lacks some. The table has about 82,000 clones, 90% to 95% seen once. Input material: PBMCs. The receptors were gathered from a man between 18 and 35 years old in good health and CMV-seronegative. Each CDR3 is given with its conserved first and last residue. D genes are given only for firm matches. Not all rows give a size; the values are once, few, many and, for expanded clones, a class.

j_call: TRBJ1-2
v_call: TRBV11-2
d_call: TRBD1
clone_size: .
cdr3_nt: TGTGCCAGCAGCGAGACAGGGGGCTATGGCTACACCTTC
cdr3_aa: CASSETGGYGYTF

j_call: TRBJ1-5
v_call: TRBV6-5
d_call: .
clone_size: .
cdr3_nt: TGTGCCAGCAGAGGGGGAGTTTATAGCAATCAGCCCCAGCATTTT
cdr3_aa: CASRGGVYSNQPQHF

j_call: TRBJ1-4
v_call: TRBV19
d_call: .
clone_size: .
cdr3_nt: TGTGCCAGTAGTATACAGGGTTTAACTAATGAAAAACTGTTTTTT
cdr3_aa: CASSIQGLTNEKLFF

j_call: TRBJ2-2
v_call: TRBV15
d_call: .
clone_size: .
cdr3_nt: TGTGCCACTTCAGGGGCGAACACCGGGGAGCTGTTTTTT
cdr3_aa: CATSGANTGELFF

j_call: TRBJ2-1
v_call: TRBV30
d_call: TRBD1
clone_size: .
cdr3_nt: TGTGCCTGGAGCCGGGACAGCTCCTACAATGAGCAGTTCTTC
cdr3_aa: CAWSRDSSYNEQFF

j_call: TRBJ2-7
v_call: TRBV4-2
d_call: .
clone_size: .
cdr3_nt: TGTGCCAGCAGCCCCCAAGGGAGCGGCTCCTACGAGCAGTACTTC
cdr3_aa: CASSPQGSGSYEQYF

j_call: TRBJ1-4
v_call: TRBV30
d_call: .
clone_size: .
cdr3_nt: TGTGCCTGGCTGACAGGAACCAATGAAAAACTGTTTTTT
cdr3_aa: CAWLTGTNEKLFF

j_call: TRBJ2-5
v_call: TRBV14
d_call: TRBD2
clone_size: .
cdr3_nt: TGTGCCAGCAGTCCGTGGCGGGAGGGCCTGGCGCATGAGACCCAGTACTTC
cdr3_aa: CASSPWREGLAHETQYF

j_call: TRBJ2-1
v_call: TRBV27
d_call: .
clone_size: .
cdr3_nt: TGTGCCAGCAGTTTGGCCAGGGACAATGAGCAGTTCTTC
cdr3_aa: CASSLARDNEQFF

j_call: TRBJ2-1
v_call: TRBV7-3
d_call: TRBD2
clone_size: .
cdr3_nt: TGTGCCAGCAGATTAGCGGGAGAAGGCTACAATGAGCAGTTCTTC
cdr3_aa: CASRLAGEGYNEQFF

j_call: TRBJ2-1
v_call: TRBV5-4
d_call: .
clone_size: .
cdr3_nt: TGTGCCAGCAGCCCAACAGACATCTACAATGAGCAGTTCTTC
cdr3_aa: CASSPTDIYNEQFF

j_call: TRBJ2-2
v_call: TRBV7-9
d_call: .
clone_size: .
cdr3_nt: TGTGCCCCAACCCGGGCCGGGGAGCTGTTTTTT
cdr3_aa: CAPTRAGELFF

j_call: TRBJ2-5
v_call: TRBV27
d_call: .
clone_size: .
cdr3_nt: TGTGCCAGCAGCTTTAACGGAGAGACCCAGTACTTC
cdr3_aa: CASSFNGETQYF

j_call: TRBJ2-3
v_call: TRBV29-1
d_call: .
clone_size: .
cdr3_nt: TGCAGCGTTGATCCGGGCACAGATACGCAGTATTTT
cdr3_aa: CSVDPGTDTQYF

j_call: TRBJ2-3
v_call: TRBV19
d_call: .
clone_size: .
cdr3_nt: TGTGCCAGTAGTATAGCAGGGCCTAGCACAGATACGCAGTATTTT
cdr3_aa: CASSIAGPSTDTQYF

j_call: TRBJ2-3
v_call: TRBV29-1
d_call: TRBD2
clone_size: .
cdr3_nt: TGCAGCGTTGAAGATCTAGCGGGGGGGCTCACAGATACGCAGTATTTT
cdr3_aa: CSVEDLAGGLTDTQYF

j_call: TRBJ2-2
v_call: TRBV27
d_call: TRBD1
clone_size: few
cdr3_nt: TGTGCCAGCAGTTTCGCCCCGGGACAGGGAACCGGGGAGCTGTTTTTT
cdr3_aa: CASSFAPGQGTGELFF

j_call: TRBJ2-3
v_call: TRBV11-3
d_call: TRBD2
clone_size: .
cdr3_nt: TGTGCCAGCAGCCTTAGCGGGAGGGTATTGGGCACAGATACGCAGTATTTT
cdr3_aa: CASSLSGRVLGTDTQYF

j_call: TRBJ2-6
v_call: TRBV6-4
d_call: .
clone_size: .
cdr3_nt: TGTGCCAGCAGTGACTCCAAATCTGGGGCCAACGTCCTGACTTTC
cdr3_aa: CASSDSKSGANVLTF

j_call: TRBJ1-1
v_call: TRBV7-3
d_call: .
clone_size: .
cdr3_nt: TGTGCCAGCAGCCAGAAAACAGGGACGGCTGAAGCTTTCTTT
cdr3_aa: CASSQKTGTAEAFF

j_call: TRBJ1-1
v_call: TRBV30
d_call: .
clone_size: .
cdr3_nt: TGTGCCTGGAGAACCCGCGGGGGGAACACTGAAGCTTTCTTT
cdr3_aa: CAWRTRGGNTEAFF

j_call: TRBJ2-3
v_call: TRBV5-1
d_call: TRBD2
clone_size: once
cdr3_nt: TGCGCCAGCAGCTCGGAATCCGGGACTAGACACACAGATACGCAGTATTTT
cdr3_aa: CASSSESGTRHTDTQYF

j_call: TRBJ2-3
v_call: TRBV11-2
d_call: .
clone_size: .
cdr3_nt: TGTGCCAGCAGAGGGGGAGGGGGGTTCAGCACAGATACGCAGTATTTT
cdr3_aa: CASRGGGGFSTDTQYF

j_call: TRBJ1-2
v_call: TRBV18
d_call: TRBD1
clone_size: .
cdr3_nt: TGTGCCAGCTCACCATGGGGACAGGGACGCGGGTCCGGCTACACCTTC
cdr3_aa: CASSPWGQGRGSGYTF

j_call: TRBJ2-7
v_call: TRBV30
d_call: TRBD2
clone_size: once
cdr3_nt: TGTGCCTGGAGTCTCACACTAGCGGGAGTTCTCGAGCAGTACTTC
cdr3_aa: CAWSLTLAGVLEQYF

j_call: TRBJ2-2
v_call: TRBV19
d_call: .
clone_size: .
cdr3_nt: TGTGCCAGTAGTATGCAGGTTCTCGGGGAGCTGTTTTTT
cdr3_aa: CASSMQVLGELFF

j_call: TRBJ1-6
v_call: TRBV15
d_call: .
clone_size: once
cdr3_nt: TGTGCCACCAGCAGTTTGGGCAGGTCACCCCTCCACTTT
cdr3_aa: CATSSLGRSPLHF

j_call: TRBJ2-1
v_call: TRBV30
d_call: TRBD2
clone_size: .
cdr3_nt: TGTGCCTGGAGAGGGACGGGGGGTGAGCAGTTCTTC
cdr3_aa: CAWRGTGGEQFF

j_call: TRBJ2-3
v_call: TRBV20-1
d_call: .
clone_size: .
cdr3_nt: TGCAGTGCAGCAGCGGGAGATACGCAGTATTTT
cdr3_aa: CSAAAGDTQYF

j_call: TRBJ2-2
v_call: TRBV21-1
d_call: .
clone_size: .
cdr3_nt: TGTGCCAGCAGCATTCCGCTGAGGCTTGCTGAGTTTCCGAACACCGGGGAGCTGTTTTTT
cdr3_aa: CASSIPLRLAEFPNTGELFF

j_call: TRBJ1-1
v_call: TRBV19
d_call: .
clone_size: .
cdr3_nt: TGTGCCAGTAGCCGACCGACTTCTGGCACTGAAGCTTTCTTT
cdr3_aa: CASSRPTSGTEAFF

j_call: TRBJ2-7
v_call: TRBV5-1
d_call: .
clone_size: .
cdr3_nt: TGCGCCAGCAGACCCCAATCTCGGGCCTACGAGCAGTACTTC
cdr3_aa: CASRPQSRAYEQYF

j_call: TRBJ1-4
v_call: TRBV4-1
d_call: .
clone_size: .
cdr3_nt: TGCGCCAGCAGCCATCCCGGACCCGACAGGGAAAAACTGTTTTTT
cdr3_aa: CASSHPGPDREKLFF

j_call: TRBJ2-7
v_call: TRBV6-1
d_call: TRBD2
clone_size: medium-sized
cdr3_nt: TGTGCCAGCAGTGAACTTAGCGGGAGCTCCTACGAGCAGTACTTC
cdr3_aa: CASSELSGSSYEQYF

j_call: TRBJ1-2
v_call: TRBV4-2
d_call: TRBD1
clone_size: .
cdr3_nt: TGTGCCAGCAGCCAAGAGGACAGGGAATATGGCTACACCTTC
cdr3_aa: CASSQEDREYGYTF

j_call: TRBJ2-7
v_call: TRBV18
d_call: .
clone_size: .
cdr3_nt: TGTGCCAGCTCACCACTCAGGGCGGCCGCCTACGAGCAGTACTTC
cdr3_aa: CASSPLRAAAYEQYF

j_call: TRBJ2-1
v_call: TRBV7-2
d_call: TRBD2
clone_size: .
cdr3_nt: TGTGCCAGCAGCTTCGGCGGGAGTGGTTGGAGCAATGAGCAGTTCTTC
cdr3_aa: CASSFGGSGWSNEQFF

j_call: TRBJ1-1
v_call: TRBV27
d_call: .
clone_size: .
cdr3_nt: TGTGCCAGCAGTTTAAGGGGTTACACTGAAGCTTTCTTT
cdr3_aa: CASSLRGYTEAFF

j_call: TRBJ2-7
v_call: TRBV10-1
d_call: .
clone_size: once
cdr3_nt: TGCGCCAGCAGTACAGGGAATCGGAACGAGCAGTACTTC
cdr3_aa: CASSTGNRNEQYF

j_call: TRBJ1-4
v_call: TRBV19
d_call: .
clone_size: once
cdr3_nt: TGTGCCACAACCACCGGGACGGGGGATGAAAAACTGTTTTTT
cdr3_aa: CATTTGTGDEKLFF

j_call: TRBJ1-1
v_call: TRBV14
d_call: .
clone_size: .
cdr3_nt: TGTGCCAGCAGCCAAGATTGGGCGCGGGGGGCTGAAGCTTTCTTT
cdr3_aa: CASSQDWARGAEAFF

j_call: TRBJ2-2
v_call: TRBV15
d_call: .
clone_size: .
cdr3_nt: TGTGCCACCAGCAGAGATCGGAGGGTTTATACCGGGGAGCTGTTTTTT
cdr3_aa: CATSRDRRVYTGELFF

j_call: TRBJ2-3
v_call: TRBV5-3
d_call: TRBD2
clone_size: .
cdr3_nt: TGTGCCAGCCTCGGACTAGCGCAAATGTTAGGTACGCAGTATTTT
cdr3_aa: CASLGLAQMLGTQYF

j_call: TRBJ2-6
v_call: TRBV7-3
d_call: .
clone_size: .
cdr3_nt: TGTGCCAGCAGCCGAGGGGGCTCTGGGGCCAACGTCCTGACTTTC
cdr3_aa: CASSRGGSGANVLTF

j_call: TRBJ2-3
v_call: TRBV5-1
d_call: TRBD2
clone_size: .
cdr3_nt: TGCGCCAGCAACCACCCTAGCGGGAGCTCAGATACGCAGTATTTT
cdr3_aa: CASNHPSGSSDTQYF

j_call: TRBJ2-7
v_call: TRBV30
d_call: TRBD2
clone_size: .
cdr3_nt: TGTGCCTGGAGGCCTATAAGGGCTAGCGGGAGACTCGAGCAGTACTTC
cdr3_aa: CAWRPIRASGRLEQYF

j_call: TRBJ2-1
v_call: TRBV6-5
d_call: TRBD2
clone_size: once
cdr3_nt: TGTGCCAGCAGTCCGAGCGGGGGGGCCTACAATGAGCAGTTCTTC
cdr3_aa: CASSPSGGAYNEQFF

j_call: TRBJ2-1
v_call: TRBV14
d_call: TRBD2
clone_size: .
cdr3_nt: TGTGCCAGCAGCCAATACACGCGGGAGGGCCGGGATGAGCAGTTCTTC
cdr3_aa: CASSQYTREGRDEQFF

j_call: TRBJ1-1
v_call: TRBV19
d_call: TRBD1
clone_size: .
cdr3_nt: TGTGCCAGTAGTATCCGAGACAGGGGCCTCATGAACACTGAAGCTTTCTTT
cdr3_aa: CASSIRDRGLMNTEAFF

j_call: TRBJ2-7
v_call: TRBV11-2
d_call: .
clone_size: .
cdr3_nt: TGTGCCAGCAGCTGGGGTCTGGGGGCGCTCTACGAGCAGTACTTC
cdr3_aa: CASSWGLGALYEQYF

j_call: TRBJ2-3
v_call: TRBV2
d_call: TRBD2
clone_size: .
cdr3_nt: TGTGCCAGCAGGGGACTAGCGGGAGGTACAGATACGCAGTATTTT
cdr3_aa: CASRGLAGGTDTQYF

j_call: TRBJ1-1
v_call: TRBV28
d_call: .
clone_size: .
cdr3_nt: TGTGCCAGCATGATGGTACAGAACACTGAAGCTTTCTTT
cdr3_aa: CASMMVQNTEAFF

j_call: TRBJ2-7
v_call: TRBV27
d_call: .
clone_size: .
cdr3_nt: TGTGCCAGCAGTATAGACAGTCTAACCTACGAGCAGTACTTC
cdr3_aa: CASSIDSLTYEQYF

j_call: TRBJ2-7
v_call: TRBV30
d_call: TRBD1
clone_size: few
cdr3_nt: TGTGCCTGGACTCCGGGACAGGGGAACTACGAGCAGTACTTC
cdr3_aa: CAWTPGQGNYEQYF

j_call: TRBJ1-5
v_call: TRBV10-3
d_call: .
clone_size: .
cdr3_nt: TGTGCCATCAGCGTGACAGGCGCCAATCAGCCCCAGCATTTT
cdr3_aa: CAISVTGANQPQHF

j_call: TRBJ2-1
v_call: TRBV6-6
d_call: TRBD2
clone_size: .
cdr3_nt: TGTGCCACCTCAGGGACTAGCGCATTCAATGAGCAGTTCTTC
cdr3_aa: CATSGTSAFNEQFF

j_call: TRBJ1-2
v_call: TRBV13
d_call: .
clone_size: .
cdr3_nt: TGTGCCAGCAGCTGGGGGACTGGTGGCTACACCTTC
cdr3_aa: CASSWGTGGYTF

j_call: TRBJ2-1
v_call: TRBV5-4
d_call: TRBD2
clone_size: .
cdr3_nt: TGTGCCAGCAGCCCCGGGACTAGCGGCTACAATGAGCAGTTCTTC
cdr3_aa: CASSPGTSGYNEQFF